A single sample is the source of the 28 T cell receptor beta chains below, sequenced in a study of T cells expressing NK-cell markers. With the 5' RACE reads reprocessed, TCRdb shows one record per CDR3 protein and no DNA. The repertoire table contains about 160,000 distinct CDR3 sequences. Material: blood T cells: a sorted CD56 or NKG2C T cell subset, CD4+ or CD8+ T cells, or bulk PBMC T cells (not recorded which). The origin of the receptors is a woman between 18 and 70 years old in good health.

The V call is TRBV12-3 or TRBV12-4, the J call TRBJ1-3; TCRdb's D call of TRBD1 is untestable without DNA. The CDR3 covers 17 residues. The CDR3 sequence: CASSLEGPGQGRNTIYF.

The chain links TRBV5-6 to TRBJ2-3; as DNA is missing, the TRBD2 call by TCRdb cannot be tested. CDR3 length: 18 amino acids. CDR1 is SGHDT, CDR2 YYEEEE, per germline. CDR3 sequence reads: CASSSPFISGSLADTQYF. Full variable domain (rest looked up from reference TRBV5-6 and TRBJ2-3): DAGVTQSPTHLIKTRGQQVTLRCSPKSGHDTVSWYQQALGQGPQFIFQYYEEEERQRGNFPDRFSGHQFPNYSSELNVNALLLGDSALYLCASSSPFISGSLADTQYFGPGTRLTVL.

V is TRBV12-3 or TRBV12-4 and J is TRBJ2-3; TCRdb's D call of TRBD1 is untestable without DNA. CDR3 length: 15 residues. This chain's CDR3 is CASSLDTTSTDTQYF.

The rearrangement links TRBV5-1 to TRBJ1-5. The CDR3 extends over 13 amino acids. Germline CDR1 reads SGHRS; CDR2 reads YFSETQ. CDR3 loop: CASSPDGEGPQHF.

This sequence joins TRBV9 and TRBJ2-5; with no DNA, the TCRdb D assignment of TRBD1 cannot be verified. Germline loops: CDR1 SGDLS, CDR2 YYNGEE. The CDR3 covers 15 residues. CDR3 protein: CASSVSPASQETQYF.

The J gene is TRBJ2-4, the V gene TRBV20-1; absent DNA, TCRdb's TRBD2 call cannot be checked. The germline CDR1 and CDR2 sequences are DFQATT and SNEGSKA (reference sequence). The CDR3 is 18 residues long. CDR3 region: CSAPVTSGRGVAKNIQYF.

This chain links TRBV11-3 with TRBJ2-3; TCRdb's D call of TRBD2 is untestable without DNA. Germline V gene data show CDR1 as SGHNT and CDR2 as YENEEA. The CDR3 is 15 residues long. This CDR3 reads CASSLTSGRGDTQYF.

The genes are TRBV10-3 and TRBJ2-7. The CDR3 has 12 amino acids. CDR1 ENHRY and CDR2 SYGVKD come from the germline V gene. CDR3 sequence: CAISEYGYEQYF.

The rearrangement uses TRBV12-3 or TRBV12-4 and TRBJ1-2; no DNA is available, so the TRBD1 call from TCRdb remains unchecked. This CDR3 comprises 12 residues. The CDR3 spells CASSLWGGGYTF.

The chain joins TRBV6-1 to TRBJ2-6; no DNA is available, so the TRBD2 call from TCRdb remains unchecked. CDR1 is MNHNS and CDR2 is SASEGT in the germline V gene. There are 18 residues in the CDR3. CDR3 loop: CASSPEEGRGGGANVLTF.

The gene calls are TRBV5-1 and TRBJ1-1; TCRdb reports TRBD1, a call that lacks DNA to check it against. Germline V gene data show CDR1 as SGHRS and CDR2 as YFSETQ. This CDR3 comprises 17 residues. CDR3 loop: CASSPGQGARMNTEAFF.

This sequence joins TRBV24-1 and TRBJ1-5; TCRdb reports TRBD1, a call that lacks DNA to check it against. The CDR3 has 18 residues. Germline CDR1 and CDR2: KGHDR and SFDVKD. This CDR3 reads CATSDIGIGRGRYQPQHF.

The chain's CDR3 is CSVERRRAGRPNIQYF. V and J are TRBV29-1 and TRBJ2-4; with no DNA, the TCRdb D assignment of TRBD2 cannot be verified. This CDR3 comprises 16 residues. The germline V gene encodes CDR1 SQVTM and CDR2 ANQGSEA.

V usage is TRBV12-3 or TRBV12-4 and J usage is TRBJ2-3; TCRdb gives TRBD2 as the D gene, but with no DNA this cannot be confirmed. The CDR3 has 15 amino acids. CDR3 region: CASKKIASSTDTQYF.

The chain links TRBV28 to TRBJ1-1; TCRdb picks TRBD1, but there is no DNA to check that call. Germline V CDR1 and CDR2: MDHEN, SYDVKM. The CDR3 length is 15 residues. This CDR3 reads CASSPPNRGVTEAFF.

V and J are TRBV28 and TRBJ2-1; as DNA is missing, the TRBD2 call by TCRdb cannot be tested. This CDR3 is 17 amino acids long. Germline values: CDR1 MDHEN, CDR2 SYDVKM. CDR3 amino acids: CASSFPLAGGLRNEQFF.

The chain couples TRBV12-3 or TRBV12-4 to TRBJ2-4. This CDR3 is built from 14 residues. The CDR3 region is CASRESSRENIQYF.

This chain uses TRBV9 with TRBJ2-1; the D call of TRBD1 rests on TCRdb alone, since no DNA is present to check it. There are 14 residues in the CDR3. Per the germline V gene, CDR1 is SGDLS and CDR2 is YYNGEE. CDR3 in amino acids: CASSAHGTENEQFF.

V usage is TRBV6-5 and J usage is TRBJ2-2; TCRdb calls TRBD1, which cannot be checked without DNA. This CDR3 contains 14 residues. Germline V CDR1 and CDR2: MNHEY, SVGAGI. This chain's CDR3 is CASSYMRGSGELFF.

The V gene is TRBV18, the J gene TRBJ1-1; TCRdb's assignment of TRBD1 cannot be checked, as there is no DNA. In germline, CDR1 is KGHSH, CDR2 LQKENI. The CDR3 is 15 residues long. The CDR3 loop reads CASSPGRTLNTEAFF.

The rearrangement links TRBV27 to TRBJ1-2. The CDR3 spans 14 residues. CDR1 and CDR2 from the germline V gene are MNHEY and SMNVEV (reference sequence). The CDR3 sequence: CASSVQGLGYGYTF.

This chain joins TRBV10-3 and TRBJ2-5. Germline lookup yields CDR1 ENHRY and CDR2 SYGVKD. The CDR3 is 12 residues long. CDR3 sequence: CAISKGKETQYF.

The rearrangement joins TRBV9 to TRBJ2-3; absent DNA, TCRdb's TRBD1 call cannot be checked. The CDR3 contains 17 residues. The germline CDR1 and CDR2 sequences are SGDLS and YYNGEE. This CDR3 reads CASSPDRGRVGPDTQYF.

The genes are TRBV6-1 and TRBJ2-3; the TRBD1 assignment by TCRdb is unverifiable without DNA. Germline CDR1 is MNHNS and CDR2 is SASEGT. The CDR3 has 15 amino acids. CDR3 amino acids: CASRGSGHGTDTQYF.

The V and J genes are TRBV5-1 and TRBJ2-3; the TRBD2 assignment by TCRdb is unverifiable without DNA. The V gene's germline CDR1 is SGHRS and CDR2 YFSETQ. This CDR3 is 15 amino acids long. Here the CDR3 reads CASTRDSKPTDTQYF.

The rearrangement uses TRBV5-1 and TRBJ2-7. Germline CDR1 reads SGHRS; CDR2 reads YFSETQ. The CDR3 totals 14 residues. The CDR3 protein is CASSLEDVPYEQYF.

The J gene is TRBJ2-7, the V gene TRBV7-2. Germline loops: CDR1 SGHTA, CDR2 FQGNSA. This CDR3 is 13 amino acids long. The CDR3 reads CASSFGDSAGQYF. The complete variable domain, with remaining parts taken from reference TRBV7-2 and TRBJ2-7, reads GAGVSQSPSNKVTEKGKDVELRCDPISGHTALYWYRQSLGQGLEFLIYFQGNSAPDKSGLPSDRFSAERTGGSVSTLTIQRTQQEDSAVYLCASSFGDSAGQYFGPGTRLTVT.

CDR3 region: CASKPDRVNTEAFF. The genes are TRBV2 and TRBJ1-1; TCRdb proposes TRBD1, but this gene call is untestable without DNA. This CDR3 is built from 14 residues. In germline, CDR1 is SNHLY, CDR2 FYNNEI.